This TCR beta chain comes out of a study of blood T cell repertoires in COVID-19. Source study methods: The authors estimated nucleated cell counts from reference gene primer amplification. The protocol was immunoSEQ multiplex PCR, while the TCRdb copy is restricted to in-frame clones and leaves out a portion. V and J calls plus clone size are reproduced from that table; the DNA served to infer D and trimming. The sample records about 170,000 clones, approximately 82% being singletons. While infection was still active, Seattle patients were enrolled and then followed longitudinally. This clone appeared a few times. The germline CDR1 and CDR2 sequences are SNHLY and FYNNEI. The V and J ends lost 7 bases and 4 bases respectively, with 16 bases between them. This CDR3 spans 14 amino acids.

The sequenced material came from peripheral blood. The TCR sequence derives from a woman between 40 and 55 years old with COVID-19, enrolled during active disease. V usage is TRBV2 and J usage is TRBJ1-2, with no clear D. The CDR3 DNA reads TGTGCCAGCAAGAGCATCCTTGGTGGCTATGGCTACACCTTC. This gives the protein CASKSILGGYGYTF.